The 20 T cell receptor beta chains given below trace back to one sample, sequenced in a study of shared clonotypes between healthy human individuals. This table comes from immunoSEQ multiplex PCR, and its TCRdb copy is limited to in-frame clones, with some not included. The table records 600,000 to 750,000 clones, 90% of them present only once. Specimen: memory CD8+ T cells from PBMCs. Subset reported: CD45RO+ cells pooled with CCR7-negative TemRA cells. The receptors here all came from a man between 18 and 35 years old in good health. Some clones in this sample may be carry-over from other donors' samples.

The rearrangement links TRBV10-3 to TRBJ1-3; a weak D match, TRBD1 (5 bases). CDR3 size: 14 residues. The germline CDR1 and CDR2 sequences are ENHRY and SYGVKD. Trimming removed 7 bases at V and 0 bases at J, with 10 bases between. CDR3 region: CAITAGGSGNTIYF. CDR3 DNA sequence: TGTGCCATCACCGCCGGGGGCTCTGGAAACACCATATATTTT.

The chain uses TRBV5-8 and TRBJ2-7, with 9 bases identical to TRBD2. CDR1 is SGHTS and CDR2 is YDEGEE in the germline V gene. V shed 0 bases and J 4 bases; nucleotides not matched to a gene: 8. The CDR3 length is 16 residues. The CDR3 loop reads CASSLGLAEKGYEQYF. The CDR3 DNA follows: TGTGCCAGCAGCTTGGGACTAGCGGAGAAGGGGTACGAGCAGTACTTC.

The CDR3 DNA reads TGCGCCAGCAGCTTGGGACAGGGGGCTTCGGATGGCTACACCTTC. Protein sequence: CASSLGQGASDGYTF. The chain has TRBV5-1 and TRBJ1-2, with 10 bases identical to TRBD1. V gave up 0 bases and J gave up 6 bases; unmatched junction bases: 5. The CDR3 contains 15 residues. Germline loops: CDR1 SGHRS, CDR2 YFSETQ.

The CDR3 spells CSVGLRPEAFF. CDR3 bases: TGCAGCGTCGGCTTGCGACCTGAAGCTTTCTTT. The chain couples TRBV29-1 to TRBJ1-1; D call uncertain. Per germline, CDR1 SQVTM and CDR2 ANQGSEA. This CDR3 contains 11 residues. With 6 bases removed from V and 6 bases from J, the gap between germline ends came to 11 bases.

This rearrangement joins TRBV9 to TRBJ1-2; 7 positions agree with TRBD1. This CDR3 is 13 amino acids long. V dropped 4 bases and J dropped 7; count of bases not matched to a gene: 7. The V gene's germline CDR1 is SGDLS and CDR2 YYNGEE. The CDR3 DNA reads as TGTGCCAGCAGCTTTGGGACAGCAGCTGGCTACACCTTC. It yields the protein CASSFGTAAGYTF.

The CDR3 here is CASTLSGVYNEQFF. The DNA for the CDR3 is TGTGCCAGCACCCTCTCGGGTGTCTACAATGAGCAGTTCTTC. V usage is TRBV27 and J usage is TRBJ2-1, with D hard to call. Trimming cost V 7 bases and J 3 bases, with 13 bases left between them. Germline V lookup: CDR1 MNHEY, CDR2 SMNVEV (reference sequence). The CDR3 loop spans 14 amino acids.

The V call is TRBV5-4, the J call TRBJ2-3; the match to TRBD2 covers 9 bases. CDR1 SGHNT and CDR2 YYREEE come from the germline V gene (reference sequence). V trimming: 5 bases; J trimming: 6 bases; junction bases outside the gene matches: 10. The CDR3 contains 15 residues. The CDR3: CASRAGTSNFDTQYF. In DNA, the CDR3 is TGTGCCAGCAGGGCAGGGACTAGCAACTTTGATACGCAGTATTTT.

The chain is built from TRBV15 and TRBJ2-7; 8 nucleotides align to TRBD1. The V segment lost 0 bases and the J segment 6 bases; nucleotides outside the gene matches: 10. The CDR3 length is 16 residues. Germline V gene sequence: CDR1 LNHNV, CDR2 YYDKDF (reference sequence). CDR3 amino acids: CATSRELGQAQREQYF. The CDR3 nucleotides read TGTGCCACCAGCAGAGAGTTGGGACAGGCCCAACGCGAGCAGTACTTC.

The chain combines TRBV27 with TRBJ1-2; 7 bases align to TRBD1. The CDR3 has 15 residues. Trimming at V came to 4 bases and at J to 4 bases, leaving 9 bases not matched to a gene. CDR1 MNHEY and CDR2 SMNVEV come from the germline V gene (reference sequence). The chain's CDR3 is CASSSLRTGSYGYTF. The DNA for the CDR3 is TGTGCCAGCAGTTCCCTTCGGACAGGCTCCTATGGCTACACCTTC.

The chain is built from TRBV4-1 and TRBJ2-3, with 7 bases aligning to TRBD2. This CDR3 has 18 amino acids. J gave up 1 base and V 3 bases, and 13 bases lay outside the gene matches. The germline V gene encodes CDR1 MGHRA and CDR2 YSYEKL. For the CDR3, the DNA is TGCGCCAGCAGCCATGGGCCTCGCACCGCGGGAGGCACAGATACGCAGTATTTT. Translation gives CASSHGPRTAGGTDTQYF.

V usage is TRBV7-8 and J usage is TRBJ2-7; 11 bases align to TRBD2. Germline trimming cut 4 bases from V and 0 bases from J; bases unmatched to any gene: 2. CDR3 length: 15 residues. Germline V gene data show CDR1 as SGHVS and CDR2 as FQNEAQ. The CDR3 protein is CASSWGLADSYEQYF. The CDR3 DNA reads as TGTGCCAGCAGCTGGGGACTAGCGGACTCCTACGAGCAGTACTTC.

J is TRBJ2-5 and V is TRBV4-1; the D call may be TRBD1 or TRBD2 (5 bases each). This CDR3 region has 14 residues. The germline V gene has CDR1 MGHRA and CDR2 YSYEKL. Trimming left V 0 bases short and J 4 bases short, with 9 bases between. CDR3 bases: TGCGCCAGCAGCCAAGACGAGGGGAGAGAGACCCAGTACTTC. It encodes CASSQDEGRETQYF.

The chain employs TRBV11-2 and TRBJ2-1, with TRBD2 identical over 9 bases. The germline V gene encodes CDR1 SGHAT and CDR2 FQNNGV. The CDR3 has 16 residues. The junction had 10 bases not matched to a gene; V was cut back by 5 bases and J by 5 bases. The CDR3 coding sequence is TGTGCCAGCAGCCCGGCCGGGACTAGCAGACACAATGAGCAGTTCTTC. The encoded protein is CASSPAGTSRHNEQFF.

A single count supports this clone. The chain has TRBV7-9 and TRBJ2-1; possible D gene TRBD1, 6 bases. The CDR3 consists of 13 residues. Per the germline V gene, CDR1 is SEHNR and CDR2 is FQNEAQ (reference sequence). Trimming removed 3 bases from V and 10 bases from J, with 13 bases in between. CDR3 amino acids: CASSFPTGGEQFF. As DNA, the CDR3 is TGTGCCAGCAGCTTCCCGACAGGCGGGGAGCAGTTCTTC.

This chain connects TRBV5-6 to TRBJ2-1; D possibly matches TRBD1 or TRBD2 (6 bases each). CDR1 is SGHDT and CDR2 is YYEEEE in the germline V gene. Deletions cut 0 bases from V and 2 bases from J, with 15 bases between. The CDR3 runs to 17 residues. The CDR3 bases are TGTGCCAGCAGCTTGGGGTTAGCGGAGGGGGCCTACAATGAGCAGTTCTTC. Its translation is CASSLGLAEGAYNEQFF.

The rearrangement joins TRBV5-5 to TRBJ2-7, with TRBD1 as a possible D gene (6 bases). The germline V and J ends were trimmed by 5 bases and 2 bases, with 11 bases remaining between them. Looked up from germline, CDR1 is SGHKS and CDR2 is YYEKEE (reference sequence). The CDR3 totals 13 residues. The CDR3 is CASRYRATYEQYF. The CDR3 region has the DNA TGTGCCAGCAGATACAGGGCTACCTACGAGCAGTACTTC.

V gene TRBV6-6 combines with J gene TRBJ2-3, with 9 bases identical to TRBD2. From germline, CDR1 is MNHNY and CDR2 SVGAGI (reference sequence). Losses at the gene ends were 0 bases for V and 6 bases for J; bases not matched to a gene: 4. The CDR3 has 15 residues. The CDR3, as DNA: TGTGCCAGCAGTTACTCTAGCGGGAGTTGGGATACGCAGTATTTT. It is translated as CASSYSSGSWDTQYF.

This rearrangement joins TRBV4-3 to TRBJ2-5; D gene uncertain. CDR3 size: 15 residues. The V gene lost 4 bases and the J gene lost 1 base, with 13 bases spanning the gap. The germline gives CDR1 LGHNA, CDR2 YSLEER. This chain's CDR3 is CASSPSDVFQETQYF. The CDR3, as DNA: TGCGCCAGCAGCCCAAGCGACGTCTTCCAAGAGACCCAGTACTTC.

This clone has only one observation. The chain links TRBV6-1 to TRBJ2-7; D uncertain. The CDR3 length is 13 residues. Trimming stripped 6 bases from V and 0 bases from J, with 9 bases between. Germline CDR1 and CDR2: MNHNS and SASEGT. The CDR3 sequence is CASRVRSSYEQYF. In nucleotides, the CDR3 is TGTGCCAGCAGAGTCAGGAGCTCCTACGAGCAGTACTTC.

The DNA of the CDR3 is TGTGCCAGCAGTCAGACAGTTTTCGCAACTAATGAAAAACTGTTTTTT. It encodes CASSQTVFATNEKLFF. This rearrangement joins TRBV27 to TRBJ1-4, with a weak D call TRBD1 (5 bases). Trimming took 5 bases from V and 0 from J, leaving 13 bases between them. Germline CDR1 and CDR2: MNHEY and SMNVEV (reference sequence). This CDR3 has 16 residues.